One sample yielded the 27 T cell receptor beta chains listed below, sequenced in a study of identical twins. Using its own MiXCR run on the 5' RACE reads, TCRdb lists one record per CDR3 protein. The table lists under 500,000 distinct CDR3 sequences, 13% to 15% of them singletons. The data also belong to a second study, concerning yellow fever vaccine responses in identical twins.

Sequenced material: CD4+ T cells sorted from blood. The receptors originated from a woman younger than 35 in good health.

This clonotype appeared a few times. This chain uses TRBV6-5 with TRBJ2-1; 7 nucleotides line up with TRBD2. The germline V gene encodes CDR1 MNHEY and CDR2 SVGAGI. The CDR3 runs 14 residues. J gave up 9 bases and V 3 bases, and 8 bases lay outside the gene matches. CDR3 amino acids: CASSYRAGVGEQFF. The CDR3 nucleotides read TGTGCCAGCAGTTATAGGGCGGGAGTAGGTGAGCAGTTCTTC.

This clonotype has just a few counts. V usage is TRBV28 and J usage is TRBJ2-7; weak D call: TRBD2 (5 bases). The CDR3 spans 13 residues. V was cut by 9 bases and J by 3 bases, with 15 bases left in between. The germline CDR1 and CDR2 sequences are MDHEN and SYDVKM. CDR3 in DNA: TGTGCCAGTACAACCGGGATCCACTACGAGCAGTACTTC. Its translation: CASTTGIHYEQYF.

This clonotype came up a few times. V is TRBV5-1 and J is TRBJ1-6; perhaps TRBD1 as D (6 bases). The CDR3 is 14 residues long. Germline CDR1 and CDR2: SGHRS and YFSETQ. V gave up 3 bases and J gave up 7 bases, with 11 bases separating them. CDR3 sequence reads: CASSYRVLNSPLHF. The CDR3 DNA follows: TGCGCCAGCAGCTACAGGGTGTTAAATTCACCCCTCCACTTT. The whole variable domain, filled in from reference TRBV5-1 and TRBJ1-6, reads KAGVTQTPRYLIKTRGQQVTLSCSPISGHRSVSWYQQTPGQGLQFLFEYFSETQRNKGNFPGRFSGRQFSNSRSEMNVSTLELGDSALYLCASSYRVLNSPLHFGNGTRLTVT.

At least ten counts were recorded for this clonotype. The chain employs TRBV4-1 and TRBJ2-3; D is unclear. Germline assignment: CDR1 MGHRA and CDR2 YSYEKL. This CDR3 contains 17 residues. Between the trimmed V and J ends, which lost 1 base and 2 bases, there was a span of 16 bases. The CDR3 coding sequence is TGCGCCAGCAGCCAAGTCGTATCTTTGCGACCCACAGATACGCAGTATTTT. It encodes CASSQVVSLRPTDTQYF.

This clonotype was picked up many times. This chain uses TRBV6-6 with TRBJ2-1; D assignment may be TRBD1 or TRBD2 (5 bases each). CDR1 and CDR2 from the germline V gene are MNHNY and SVGAGI (reference sequence). Deletions cut 6 bases from V and 4 bases from J, with 10 bases between. The CDR3 length is 13 residues. Here the CDR3 DNA reads TGTGCCAGCAGCCGGGGCATATACAATGAGCAGTTCTTC. As protein: CASSRGIYNEQFF.

The V gene is TRBV10-3, the J gene TRBJ2-4, with 11 bases that match TRBD2. CDR3 size: 17 residues. V trimming: 3 bases; J trimming: 3 bases; junction bases outside the gene matches: 7. CDR1 is ENHRY and CDR2 is SYGVKD in the germline V gene. The CDR3 reads CAISDPPLAGGKNIQYF. In DNA, the CDR3 is TGTGCCATCAGTGACCCCCCGCTAGCGGGGGGCAAAAACATTCAGTACTTC.

This clonotype turned up a few times. The rearrangement links TRBV20-1 to TRBJ2-1, with D perhaps TRBD2 (6 bases). The CDR3 contains 15 residues. Germline-derived CDR1 and CDR2 are DFQATT and SNEGSKA (reference sequence). The germline V and J ends were trimmed by 1 base and 1 base, with 11 bases remaining between them. In DNA form, the CDR3 reads TGCAGTGCTAGAGCGCTAGCGACTTCCTACAATGAGCAGTTCTTC. Translation: CSARALATSYNEQFF.

This clonotype showed up just a few times. The chain has TRBV7-9 and TRBJ2-1; no clear D gene. This CDR3 spans 16 amino acids. Germline CDR1 SEHNR, CDR2 FQNEAQ (reference sequence). Trimming shortened V by 5 bases and J by 0 bases, and 14 bases separated the two germline ends. The CDR3 is CASSRGEVSSYNEQFF. Here the CDR3 DNA reads TGTGCCAGCAGCCGAGGCGAGGTAAGCTCCTACAATGAGCAGTTCTTC.

This clonotype came up many times. The V call is TRBV5-1, the J call TRBJ2-5; tentative D call: TRBD1 (6 bases). CDR1 SGHRS and CDR2 YFSETQ come from the germline V gene. V was cut by 4 bases and J by 0 bases, with 16 bases left in between. The CDR3 has 16 amino acids. CDR3 in DNA: TGCGCCAGCAGCCTCGGGACAAGGGTTGACCAAGAGACCCAGTACTTC. Its protein product is CASSLGTRVDQETQYF.

This chain uses TRBV29-1 with TRBJ1-1, with no clear D. V was shortened by 8 bases and J by 1 base, with 11 bases between the two germline ends. Germline V gene data show CDR1 as SQVTM and CDR2 as ANQGSEA. The CDR3 extends over 12 amino acids. CDR3 in DNA: TGCAGCCACCGAGGCGGGAACACTGAAGCTTTCTTT. This sequence encodes CSHRGGNTEAFF.

The genes are TRBV6-5 and TRBJ1-2; no clear D. Trimming removed 0 bases at V and 8 bases at J, with 13 bases between. CDR1 MNHEY and CDR2 SVGAGI come from the germline V gene. The CDR3 extends over 14 amino acids. CDR3 DNA sequence: TGTGCCAGCAGTTACTCCTCAGGAGGGCCCGGCTACACCTTC. Translation: CASSYSSGGPGYTF.

The gene calls are TRBV12-3 or TRBV12-4 and TRBJ2-1; 10 nucleotides agree with TRBD2. CDR3 length: 16 residues. V shed 5 bases and J 2 bases; nucleotides not matched to a gene: 6. The DNA for the CDR3 is TGTGCCAGCAGTGAAGCGGGGGGGCTCACCTACAATGAGCAGTTCTTC. Translation: CASSEAGGLTYNEQFF.

The table lists this clonotype with a few counts. The genes are TRBV20-1 and TRBJ2-7; 8 positions match TRBD1. Per the germline V gene, CDR1 is DFQATT and CDR2 is SNEGSKA (reference sequence). Losses at the gene ends were 3 bases for V and 6 bases for J; bases not matched to a gene: 10. The CDR3 spans 14 residues. The CDR3 DNA follows: TGCAGTGCTAGCCCCCCCGGGACAGGATCCGAGCAGTACTTC. Translation: CSASPPGTGSEQYF.

As DNA, the CDR3 is TGTGCCGCAAGGGCGGTGGGGACAGATACGCAGTATTTT. Translation: CAARAVGTDTQYF. The V call is TRBV10-3, the J call TRBJ2-3; D gene unclear. The CDR3 has 13 amino acids. Per the germline V gene, CDR1 is ENHRY and CDR2 is SYGVKD. V lost 11 bases to trimming and J lost 3 bases, with 15 bases between them.

The chain links TRBV18 to TRBJ2-7; D not certain. Looked up from germline, CDR1 is KGHSH and CDR2 is LQKENI. The CDR3 has 11 residues. V was pared by 8 bases and J by 6 bases, with 11 bases between. The CDR3 sequence is CASADTGEQYF. CDR3 nucleotide sequence: TGTGCCAGCGCCGACACGGGCGAGCAGTACTTC.

The chain is built from TRBV5-6 and TRBJ2-1; 7 bases are a match to TRBD1. There are 13 residues in the CDR3. Trimming cost V 4 bases and J 9 bases; bases outside gene matches: 7. Germline lookup yields CDR1 SGHDT and CDR2 YYEEEE. The DNA for the CDR3 is TGTGCCAGCAGCCAGACAGGGATGATTGAGCAGTTCTTC. Amino acids: CASSQTGMIEQFF.

This clonotype occurred a few times. V usage is TRBV10-3 and J usage is TRBJ1-5, with 8 bases aligning to TRBD1. The length of the CDR3 is 15 residues. Germline V gene lookup returns CDR1 ENHRY and CDR2 SYGVKD. V lost 3 bases to trimming and J lost 0 bases; unmatched junction nucleotides: 1. The CDR3 reads CAISDRGLSNQPQHF. CDR3 in DNA: TGTGCCATCAGTGACAGGGGGCTTAGCAATCAGCCCCAGCATTTT.

V is TRBV7-2 and J is TRBJ2-1, with TRBD1 matching over 7 bases. The CDR3 has 17 residues. The ends lost 5 bases at V and 0 bases at J; junction bases unmatched: 10. Germline V gene data show CDR1 as SGHTA and CDR2 as FQGNSA. The CDR3: CASSPPRGQTSYNEQFF. DNA of the CDR3: TGTGCCAGCAGCCCACCCCGGGGACAGACCTCCTACAATGAGCAGTTCTTC.

The V call is TRBV5-1, the J call TRBJ2-7; weak D call: TRBD1 (5 bases). Trimming took off 4 bases at V and 3 bases at J, with 17 bases between the two ends. CDR3 length: 15 residues. Per germline, CDR1 SGHRS and CDR2 YFSETQ. In DNA form, the CDR3 reads TGCGCCAGCAGCCGTGACCGACAGAAAGGCTACGAGCAGTACTTC. This translates into CASSRDRQKGYEQYF.

In this sample, this clonotype turned up a few times. The rearrangement uses TRBV27 and TRBJ2-6, with 11 positions matching TRBD1. The CDR3 has 20 residues. The ends lost 2 bases at V and 4 bases at J; junction bases unmatched: 13. Per the germline V gene, CDR1 is MNHEY and CDR2 is SMNVEV (reference sequence). The CDR3, as DNA: TGTGCCAGCAGTTTAGGGAAGTGGACAGGGGGCATCTCGGGGGCCAACGTCCTGACTTTC. Protein product: CASSLGKWTGGISGANVLTF.

This clonotype was counted many times. CDR3 bases: TGTGCCAGCAGTCCGAGACTAGCGGTGAAGACCCAGTACTTC. Its protein is CASSPRLAVKTQYF. The chain is built from TRBV28 and TRBJ2-5, with 9 bases identical to TRBD2. The CDR3 totals 14 residues. V was clipped by 5 bases and J by 6 bases; unmatched bases: 7. Germline V lookup: CDR1 MDHEN, CDR2 SYDVKM.

There are a few counts of this clonotype. The chain links TRBV24-1 to TRBJ2-1, with 8 bases matching TRBD2. The CDR3 is 17 amino acids. Trimming at V came to 7 bases and at J to 5 bases, leaving 15 bases not matched to a gene. Germline loops: CDR1 KGHDR, CDR2 SFDVKD. The CDR3 loop reads CATRSLRERGSHNEQFF. CDR3 nucleotides: TGTGCCACCAGATCCCTAAGGGAGCGGGGGTCCCACAATGAGCAGTTCTTC.

This clonotype showed up just a few times. This sequence joins TRBV2 and TRBJ1-5; D possibly corresponds to TRBD1 (5 bases). The CDR3 runs 16 residues. Germline loops: CDR1 SNHLY, CDR2 FYNNEI. V was clipped by 3 bases and J by 4 bases, with 16 bases between them. The CDR3 nucleotides read TGTGCCAGCAGTGACCCGGGGGGTTCAGGGAATCAGCCCCAGCATTTT. Translated: CASSDPGGSGNQPQHF.

This clonotype was counted only a few times. The chain combines TRBV29-1 with TRBJ1-3; 8 nucleotides line up with TRBD1. The V gene's germline CDR1 is SQVTM and CDR2 ANQGSEA. Unmatched junction bases numbered 3, after V lost 7 bases and J lost 4 bases. This CDR3 spans 12 amino acids. CDR3: CSGTGIGNTIYF. The DNA for the CDR3 is TGCAGCGGGACAGGGATCGGAAACACCATATATTTT.

V is TRBV18 and J is TRBJ2-1; 9 bases map to TRBD1. The J segment lost 5 bases and the V segment lost 2 bases, leaving 16 bases of the junction unmatched. The germline CDR1 and CDR2 sequences are KGHSH and LQKENI. The length of the CDR3 is 19 residues. CDR3 sequence reads: CASSPVPGQGLPAHNEQFF. For the CDR3, the DNA is TGTGCCAGCTCACCAGTCCCGGGACAGGGTCTACCCGCCCACAATGAGCAGTTCTTC.

This clonotype came up a few times. CDR3 in amino acids: CASGGSGGQTDTQYF. The DNA of the CDR3 is TGTGCCAGCGGCGGATCAGGCGGCCAAACAGATACGCAGTATTTT. This chain links TRBV2 with TRBJ2-3; D gene uncertain. Trimming removed 8 bases at V and 3 bases at J, with 18 bases between. There are 15 residues in the CDR3. Germline values: CDR1 SNHLY, CDR2 FYNNEI.

This clonotype was detected a few times. This rearrangement joins TRBV12-3 or TRBV12-4 to TRBJ2-3, with D possibly being TRBD1 or TRBD2 (5 bases each). The CDR3 contains 13 residues. V was shortened by 6 bases and J by 7 bases, with 14 bases between the two germline ends. CDR3 nucleotides: TGTGCCAGCAGCCGGGACGAAGGCAATACGCAGTATTTT. Its protein is CASSRDEGNTQYF.